The 13 T cell receptor beta chains below were found in one sample sequenced in a study of blood T cell repertoires in COVID-19. Profiling relied on immunoSEQ multiplex PCR, and the TCRdb table lists in-frame clones only, not all of them. The sample lists 250,000 to 300,000 clones, about nine tenths occurring once. Source material: peripheral blood. Receptor source: a man aged 45-65 years with acute or convalescent COVID-19.

The V and J genes are TRBV30 and TRBJ1-2; D is uncertain. This CDR3 comprises 14 residues. The germline gives CDR1 GTSNPN, CDR2 SVGIG (reference sequence). V was pared by 0 bases and J by 4 bases, with 12 bases between. In nucleotides, the CDR3 is TGTGCCTGGAGTGTACAGTCTTTCGGCTATGGCTACACCTTC. Amino acid sequence: CAWSVQSFGYGYTF.

The genes are TRBV10-2 and TRBJ1-3; no clear D gene. CDR3 size: 17 residues. Trimming took 6 bases from V and 0 from J, leaving 18 bases between them. The germline CDR1 and CDR2 sequences are WSHSY and SAAADI. The CDR3 DNA reads as TGCGCCAGCAGCCGGGGAACGGAACTTTACTCTGGAAACACCATATATTTT. Its translation is CASSRGTELYSGNTIYF.

V gene TRBV3-1 (or the pseudogene TRBV3-2) combines with J gene TRBJ2-2; 11 nucleotides align to TRBD2. V lost 5 bases, J lost 0 bases, and 5 bases stayed unmatched. The CDR3 sequence is 17 residues long. Germline values: CDR1 LGHDT, CDR2 YNNKEL (reference sequence). CDR3 in DNA: TGTGCCAGCAGCAACCTACTAGCGGGGGCGAACACCGGGGAGCTGTTTTTT. Translating gives CASSNLLAGANTGELFF.

The V and J genes are TRBV5-1 and TRBJ2-1; 12 positions agree with TRBD2. Trimming took 3 bases from V and 7 from J; bases not matched to a gene: 8. Germline V lookup: CDR1 SGHRS, CDR2 YFSETQ. This CDR3 comprises 16 residues. The CDR3 DNA follows: TGCGCCAGCAGCTCCTTACTAGCGGGGGGCGGGAATGAGCAGTTCTTC. It specifies CASSSLLAGGGNEQFF.

This clone was recorded once. The chain carries TRBV4-1 and TRBJ1-1, with D hard to call. Trimming removed 0 bases at V and 10 bases at J, with 18 bases between. The V gene's germline CDR1 is MGHRA and CDR2 YSYEKL. The CDR3 is made up of 15 amino acids. The CDR3 reads CASSQESNSPVGAFF. The CDR3 DNA sequence: TGCGCCAGCAGCCAAGAATCTAACTCCCCCGTCGGAGCTTTCTTT.

The rearrangement links TRBV25-1 to TRBJ2-7; 8 nucleotides match TRBD1. Trimming cost V 3 bases and J 1 base; bases outside gene matches: 11. The CDR3 is made up of 17 amino acids. Germline CDR1 and CDR2: MGHDK and SYGVNS. In nucleotides, the CDR3 is TGTGCCAGCAGTGACCTTATGTCCAGGGGGCGATCCTACGAGCAGTACTTC. As protein: CASSDLMSRGRSYEQYF.

The J gene is TRBJ2-6, the V gene TRBV5-4; the D is unclear. The CDR3 runs 15 residues. Germline V gene data show CDR1 as SGHNT and CDR2 as YYREEE (reference sequence). Trimming left V 2 bases short and J 4 bases short, with 10 bases between. The chain's CDR3 is CASSFGAPGANVLTF. CDR3 bases: TGTGCCAGCAGCTTTGGAGCACCCGGGGCCAACGTCCTGACTTTC.

The chain uses TRBV7-3 and TRBJ2-1; 8 nucleotides align to TRBD2. V shed 4 bases, J shed 4 bases, and the junction held 6 bases outside the gene matches. Looked up from germline, CDR1 is SGHTA and CDR2 is FQGTGA. The CDR3 totals 15 residues. As DNA, the CDR3 is TGTGCCAGCAGCTATCCGGGACTAGATTACAATGAGCAGTTCTTC. It translates to CASSYPGLDYNEQFF.

V usage is TRBV7-3 and J usage is TRBJ2-5; 9 bases fit TRBD2. Germline loops: CDR1 SGHTA, CDR2 FQGTGA. Losses at the gene ends were 8 bases for V and 4 bases for J; bases not matched to a gene: 5. This CDR3 region has 13 residues. The CDR3 is CASGREGGETQYF. In DNA form, the CDR3 reads TGTGCCAGCGGGCGGGAGGGAGGAGAGACCCAGTACTTC.

The rearrangement joins TRBV9 to TRBJ2-1; no clear D gene. The germline CDR1 and CDR2 sequences are SGDLS and YYNGEE. This CDR3 contains 13 residues. The V end was cut by 3 bases, the J end by 1 base, with 5 bases between. CDR3 coding DNA: TGTGCCAGCAGCGCCCAGTCCTACAATGAGCAGTTCTTC. Its translation is CASSAQSYNEQFF. Full variable domain (outside the CDR3, taken from reference TRBV9 and TRBJ2-1): DSGVTQTPKHLITATGQRVTLRCSPRSGDLSVYWYQQSLDQGLQFLIQYYNGEERAKGNILERFSAQQFPDLHSELNLSSLELGDSALYFCASSAQSYNEQFFGPGTRLTVL.

This clone is a singleton in its sample. CDR3 amino acids: CATSRGIADTQYF. The CDR3 nucleotides read TGTGCCACCAGTCGGGGGATTGCAGATACGCAGTATTTT. The rearrangement links TRBV24-1 to TRBJ2-3; D possibly corresponds to TRBD2 (6 bases). CDR3 length: 13 residues. V was pared by 6 bases and J by 4 bases, with 10 bases between. Germline V CDR1 and CDR2: KGHDR, SFDVKD.

The genes are TRBV5-1 and TRBJ1-1; 9 positions match TRBD1. After removal of 4 bases from V and 4 bases from J, the junction contained 14 bases not matched to a gene. Germline V CDR1 and CDR2: SGHRS, YFSETQ. This CDR3 has 17 amino acids. The CDR3 nucleotides are TGCGCCAGCAGCCCCCCCGGGACAGGGTTGGGGGGCACTGAAGCTTTCTTT. Protein sequence: CASSPPGTGLGGTEAFF.

The chain uses TRBV12-3 or TRBV12-4 and TRBJ2-2; D ambiguous. Trimming cost V 7 bases and J 7 bases, with 13 bases left between them. This CDR3 region has 13 residues. CDR3 bases: TGTGCCAGCACCCTAAGTGAGGTCGGGGAGCTGTTTTTT. It codes for CASTLSEVGELFF.